This is a list of T cell receptor beta chains from one sample in a study of graft-versus-host responses after intestinal transplantation. The protocol was immunoSEQ multiplex PCR, while the TCRdb copy is restricted to in-frame clones and leaves out a portion. The sample consists of 37,000 or so clones, 87% of them appearing once. The sequencing here drew on ileum tissue, taken about 28 weeks after intestinal transplant. The source of these receptors is a human patient who received an intestinal transplant, so some T cells may come from the graft donor. The conserved cysteine and the conserved F or W are not part of the CDR3 here. Fields, in order: J gene, V gene, clone size, CDR3 protein. Expanded clones get a size class; other rows say once, few or many, or leave the size out.

>TRBJ2-7|TRBV28|NA
ASREQGAFSHEQY
>TRBJ2-1|TRBV5-1|NA
ASSGGRYSYNEQF
>TRBJ1-2|TRBV9|NA
ASSVAPDYGYT
>TRBJ1-5|TRBV6-5|once
ATRDRWSQPQH
>TRBJ2-7|TRBV28|NA
ASTPRTGAYEQY
>TRBJ2-3|TRBV2|NA
ASSERGLAGGRIDTQY
>TRBJ1-2|TRBV9|NA
ASSVDINYGYT
>TRBJ2-4|TRBV10-1|NA
ASSESMSQGGNIQY
>TRBJ1-2|TRBV14|NA
ASSRRTEILYGYT
>TRBJ1-3|TRBV19|NA
ASSTRTGNTIY
>TRBJ2-2|TRBV10-3|NA
AISASLGTGELF